This T cell receptor (beta chain) originates from a study of graft-versus-host responses after intestinal transplantation. As to this clone: Its target is not known.

CDR1 KGHSH and CDR2 LQKENI come from the germline V gene. The CDR3 runs 15 residues. V lost 0 bases and J 5 bases, leaving 13 bases between the germline ends. Some clones are missing from TCRdb's copy, which holds only in-frame ones; the method was immunoSEQ multiplex PCR. The sample includes 70,000 to 95,000 clones, 85% to 90% of them seen just once. The origin of this receptor is a human donor who received an intestinal transplant. This material consisted of unstimulated CD4+ T cells sorted from spleen or lymph node cells, taken before intestinal transplant. This chain uses TRBV18 with TRBJ2-5; tentative D call: TRBD2 (6 bases). The CDR3 reads CASSPPASSGETQYF. The CDR3 DNA is TGTGCCAGCTCACCACCGGCGTCCAGCGGGGAGACCCAGTACTTC.